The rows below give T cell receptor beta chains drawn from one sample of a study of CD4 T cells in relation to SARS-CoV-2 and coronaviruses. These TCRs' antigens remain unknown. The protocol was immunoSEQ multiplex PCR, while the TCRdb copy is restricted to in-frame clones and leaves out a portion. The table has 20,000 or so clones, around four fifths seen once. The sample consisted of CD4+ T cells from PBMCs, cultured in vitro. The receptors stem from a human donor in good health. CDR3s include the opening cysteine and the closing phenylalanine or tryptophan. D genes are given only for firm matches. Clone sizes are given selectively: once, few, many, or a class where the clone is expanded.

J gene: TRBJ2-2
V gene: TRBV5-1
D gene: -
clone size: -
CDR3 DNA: TGCGCCAGCAGCTCATTAGCGGTAGGTCGGACCGGGGAGCTGTTTTTT
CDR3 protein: CASSSLAVGRTGELFF

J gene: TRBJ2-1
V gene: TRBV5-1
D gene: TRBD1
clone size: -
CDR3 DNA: TGCGCCAGCAGCTCAGGAATCCGGACAGGCTCCTACAATGAGCAGTTCTTC
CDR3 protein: CASSSGIRTGSYNEQFF

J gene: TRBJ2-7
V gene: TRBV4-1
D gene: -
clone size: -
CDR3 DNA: TGCGCCAGCAGCCCAGACCGGGACTCGGTGCCCTACGAGCAGTACTTC
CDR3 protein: CASSPDRDSVPYEQYF

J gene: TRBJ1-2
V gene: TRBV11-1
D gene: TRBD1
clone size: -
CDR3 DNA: TGTGCCAGCAGCTTAACGGACAGGGATCCCTATGGCTACACCTTC
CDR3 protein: CASSLTDRDPYGYTF

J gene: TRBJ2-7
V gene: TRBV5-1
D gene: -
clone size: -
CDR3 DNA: TGCGCCAGCAGCCCCTGGGGGTTCTCCTACGAGCAGTACTTC
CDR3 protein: CASSPWGFSYEQYF

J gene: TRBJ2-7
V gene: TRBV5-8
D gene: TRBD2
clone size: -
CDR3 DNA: TGTGCCAGCAGCTGGCTAGCGGGACGCAACTCCTACGAGCAGTACTTC
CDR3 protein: CASSWLAGRNSYEQYF

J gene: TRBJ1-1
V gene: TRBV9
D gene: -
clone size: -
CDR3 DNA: TGTGCCAGCAGCCCCCAGACAGATTTGAACACTGAAGCTTTCTTT
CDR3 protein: CASSPQTDLNTEAFF

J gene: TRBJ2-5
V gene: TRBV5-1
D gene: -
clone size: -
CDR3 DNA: TGCGCCAGCAGCTTTCAGGGAGGCCAAGAGACCCAGTACTTC
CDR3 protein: CASSFQGGQETQYF

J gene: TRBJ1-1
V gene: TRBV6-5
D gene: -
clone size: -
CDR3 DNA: TGTGCCAGCAGCAGGGCCGAGACGGGGAACACTGAAGCTTTCTTT
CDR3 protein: CASSRAETGNTEAFF

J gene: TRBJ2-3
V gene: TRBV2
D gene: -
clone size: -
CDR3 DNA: TGTGCCAGCAGTGTCCCGGATACGCAGTATTTT
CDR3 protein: CASSVPDTQYF

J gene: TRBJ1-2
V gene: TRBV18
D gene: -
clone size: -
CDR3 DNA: TGTGCCAGCTCACCACCAGGGACCTATGGCTACACCTTC
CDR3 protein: CASSPPGTYGYTF

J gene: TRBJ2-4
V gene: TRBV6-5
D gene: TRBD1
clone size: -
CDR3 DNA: TGTGCCAGCAGTCCTGCGGGACAGGGAAACATTCAGTACTTC
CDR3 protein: CASSPAGQGNIQYF

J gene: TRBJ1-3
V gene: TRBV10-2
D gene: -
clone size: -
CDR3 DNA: TGCGCCAGCAGTCACATCCGCAGCTCTGGAAACACCATATATTTT
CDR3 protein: CASSHIRSSGNTIYF

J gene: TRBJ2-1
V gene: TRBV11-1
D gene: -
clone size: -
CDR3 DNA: TGTGCCAGCAGCTTAGGGCCGGGCAATGAGCAGTTCTTC
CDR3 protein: CASSLGPGNEQFF

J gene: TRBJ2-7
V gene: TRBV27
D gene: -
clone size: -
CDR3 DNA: TGTGCCAGCAGTCTATCCACAGGAGTCTACGAGCAGTACTTC
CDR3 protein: CASSLSTGVYEQYF

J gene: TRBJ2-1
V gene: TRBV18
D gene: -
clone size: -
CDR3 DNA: TGTGCCAGCTCACCACGTTCCGTCAGGGGAATAGGCAATGAGCAGTTCTTC
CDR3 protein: CASSPRSVRGIGNEQFF

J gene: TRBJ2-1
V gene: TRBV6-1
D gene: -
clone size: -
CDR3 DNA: TGTGCCAGCAGTGAAGATGAGCGGTACAATGAGCAGTTCTTC
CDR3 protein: CASSEDERYNEQFF

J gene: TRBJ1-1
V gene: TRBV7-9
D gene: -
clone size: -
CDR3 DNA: TGTGCCAGCAGCTCCCGACAGGAATGGATCACTGAAGCTTTCTTT
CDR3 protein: CASSSRQEWITEAFF

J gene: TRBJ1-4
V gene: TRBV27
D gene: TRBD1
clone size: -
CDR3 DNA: TGTGCCAGCAGTTCCCTGGGGACAGGGTCTAAAAAACTGTTTTTT
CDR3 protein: CASSSLGTGSKKLFF

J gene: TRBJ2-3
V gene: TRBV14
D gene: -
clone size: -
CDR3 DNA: TGTGCCAGCAGCCAAGAGAGCACAGATACGCAGTATTTT
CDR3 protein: CASSQESTDTQYF

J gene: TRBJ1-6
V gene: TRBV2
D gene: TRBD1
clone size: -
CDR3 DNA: TGTGCCAGCAGTGTTTACGGGACAGAGGATTCACCCCTCCACTTT
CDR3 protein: CASSVYGTEDSPLHF

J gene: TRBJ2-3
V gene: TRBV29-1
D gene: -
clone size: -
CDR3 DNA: TGCAGCTGGGGGGCGCAGATGAAGGCAGATACGCAGTATTTT
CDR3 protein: CSWGAQMKADTQYF

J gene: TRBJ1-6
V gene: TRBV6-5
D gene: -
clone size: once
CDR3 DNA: TGTGCCAGCAGTTACGGCGGGGCTAATTCACCCCTCCACTTT
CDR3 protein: CASSYGGANSPLHF

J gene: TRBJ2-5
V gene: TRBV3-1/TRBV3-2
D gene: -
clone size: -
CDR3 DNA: TGTGCCAGCAGCCACATGGGCAGGAAAGAGACCCAGTACTTC
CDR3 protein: CASSHMGRKETQYF

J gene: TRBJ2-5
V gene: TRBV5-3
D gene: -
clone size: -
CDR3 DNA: TGTGCCAGAAGCTTGTGGACAGGGCTACTAGCGGACCTCCAAGAGACCCAGTACTTC
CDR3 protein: CARSLWTGLLADLQETQYF

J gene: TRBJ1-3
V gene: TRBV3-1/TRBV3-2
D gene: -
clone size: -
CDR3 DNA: TGTGCCAGCAGCCTCACCCTTGGGCAGGGGCCCGGAAACACCATATATTTT
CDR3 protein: CASSLTLGQGPGNTIYF

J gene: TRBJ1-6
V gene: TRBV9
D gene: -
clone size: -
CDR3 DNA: TGTGCCAGCAGGGGGACACAGGGATCTGATCATTCACCCCTCCACTTT
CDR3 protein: CASRGTQGSDHSPLHF

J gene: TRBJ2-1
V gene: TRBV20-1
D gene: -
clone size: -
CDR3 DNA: TGCAGTGCTAGTTCTCTTGGAGGGTCCTACAATGAGCAGTTCTTC
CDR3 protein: CSASSLGGSYNEQFF

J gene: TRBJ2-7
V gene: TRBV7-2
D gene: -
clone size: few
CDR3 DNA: TGTGCCAGCAGCCCGACAGGAGTATCCCACGAGCAGTACTTC
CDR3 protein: CASSPTGVSHEQYF

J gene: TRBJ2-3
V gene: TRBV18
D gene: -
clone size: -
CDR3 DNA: TGTGCCAGCTCGGCGGATACGCAGTATTTT
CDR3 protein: CASSADTQYF

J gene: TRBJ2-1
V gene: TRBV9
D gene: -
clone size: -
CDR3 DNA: TGTGCCAGCAGCGTAGTGTGGCGGGACTACAATGAGCAGTTCTTC
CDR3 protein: CASSVVWRDYNEQFF

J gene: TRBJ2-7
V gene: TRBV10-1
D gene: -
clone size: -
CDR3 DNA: TGCGCCAGCAGTGCCACCTCCTACGAGCAGTACTTC
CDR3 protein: CASSATSYEQYF

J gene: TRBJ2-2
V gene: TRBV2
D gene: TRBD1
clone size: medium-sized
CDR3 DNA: TGTGCCAGCAGTGGATGGGGGACAGGGGAAACCGGGGAGCTGTTTTTT
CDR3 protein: CASSGWGTGETGELFF

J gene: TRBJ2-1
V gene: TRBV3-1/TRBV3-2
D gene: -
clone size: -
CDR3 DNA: TGTGCCAGCAGCCAAGGGGGCGGGACGGGTGAGCAGTTCTTC
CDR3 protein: CASSQGGGTGEQFF

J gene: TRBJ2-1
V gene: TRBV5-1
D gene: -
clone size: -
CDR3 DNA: TGCGCCAGCAGCTTGGCCACAGAAACTTCCTACAATGAGCAGTTCTTC
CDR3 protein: CASSLATETSYNEQFF

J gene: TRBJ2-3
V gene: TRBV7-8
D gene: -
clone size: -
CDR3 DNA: TGTGCCAGCAGCCCCCGGGGTGGGTACGCAGATACGCAGTATTTT
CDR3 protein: CASSPRGGYADTQYF

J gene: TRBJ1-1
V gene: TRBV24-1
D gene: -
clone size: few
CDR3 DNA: TGTGCCACCAGTGACAACAACAGGGCCGAAGCTTTCTTT
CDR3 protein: CATSDNNRAEAFF

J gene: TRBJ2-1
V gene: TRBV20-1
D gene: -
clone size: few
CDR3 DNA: TGCAGTGCTAGTAGTTTGGCGACCGGGAACTACAATGAGCAGTTCTTC
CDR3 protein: CSASSLATGNYNEQFF

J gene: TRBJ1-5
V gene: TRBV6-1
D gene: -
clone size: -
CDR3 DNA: TGTGCCAGCAGTGAAGTTTGGGGTCTGGGGGGTCAGCCCCAGCATTTT
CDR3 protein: CASSEVWGLGGQPQHF

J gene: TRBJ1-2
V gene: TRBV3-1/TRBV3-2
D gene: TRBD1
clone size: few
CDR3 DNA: TGTGCCAGCAGCCCCACAGGGGGCGGCTATGGCTACACCTTC
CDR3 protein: CASSPTGGGYGYTF

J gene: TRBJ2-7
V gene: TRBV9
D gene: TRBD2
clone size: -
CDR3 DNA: TGTGCCAGCAGCGTAGCTACCGGGCTAGCGGGCTACGAGCAGTACTTC
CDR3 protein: CASSVATGLAGYEQYF

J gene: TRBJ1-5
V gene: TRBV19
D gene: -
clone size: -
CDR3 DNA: TGTGCCAGTAGTTACCTGACAGGCGATAGCAATCAGCCCCAGCATTTT
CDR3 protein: CASSYLTGDSNQPQHF

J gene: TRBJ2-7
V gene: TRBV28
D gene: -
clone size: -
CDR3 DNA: TGTGCCAGCAGTTTATCTGGACTCCGCTACGAGCAGTACTTC
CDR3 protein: CASSLSGLRYEQYF

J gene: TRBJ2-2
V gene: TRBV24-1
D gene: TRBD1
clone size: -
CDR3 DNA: TGTGCCACCCCGATTTGGGGACAGGGTGGCCCCGGGGAGCTGTTTTTT
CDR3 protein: CATPIWGQGGPGELFF

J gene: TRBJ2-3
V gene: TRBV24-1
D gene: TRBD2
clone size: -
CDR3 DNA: TGTGCCACCAGTGATGCGGGGGAGACTCTCACAGATACGCAGTATTTT
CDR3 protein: CATSDAGETLTDTQYF

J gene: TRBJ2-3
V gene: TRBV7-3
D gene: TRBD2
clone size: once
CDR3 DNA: TGTGCCAGCAGCTTAGCACTAGCGGGGAGAGATACGCAGTATTTT
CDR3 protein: CASSLALAGRDTQYF

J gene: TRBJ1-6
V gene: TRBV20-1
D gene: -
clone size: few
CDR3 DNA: TGCAGTGCTAGTGGTGGGTCACCCCTCCACTTT
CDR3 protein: CSASGGSPLHF

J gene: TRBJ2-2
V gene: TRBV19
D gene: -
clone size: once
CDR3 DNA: TGTGCCAGTATTCGATCTTACACCGGGGAGCTGTTTTTT
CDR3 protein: CASIRSYTGELFF

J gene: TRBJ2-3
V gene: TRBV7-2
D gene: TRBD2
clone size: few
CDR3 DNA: TGTGCCAGCAGCTCGACTAGCGGGATTTTAACAGATACGCAGTATTTT
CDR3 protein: CASSSTSGILTDTQYF

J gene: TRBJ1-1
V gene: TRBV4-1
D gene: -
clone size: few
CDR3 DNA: TGCGCCAGCAGCCAAGTTCTGGGGAACACTGAAGCTTTCTTT
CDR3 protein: CASSQVLGNTEAFF

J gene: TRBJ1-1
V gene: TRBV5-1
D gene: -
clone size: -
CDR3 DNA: TGCGCCAGCAGCTTGATTTCGGATGGGACTCAGGGTGAAGCTTTCTTT
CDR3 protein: CASSLISDGTQGEAFF

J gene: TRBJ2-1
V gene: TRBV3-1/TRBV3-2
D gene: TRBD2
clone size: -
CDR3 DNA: TGTGCCAGCAGCCAAGCAAGCGGGAGAAATGGCAATGAGCAGTTCTTC
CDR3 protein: CASSQASGRNGNEQFF

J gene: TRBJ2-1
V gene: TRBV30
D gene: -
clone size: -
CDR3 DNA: TGTGCCTGGAGTGGCGGGGCCTGGTCTTCGAGCGATGAGCAGTTCTTC
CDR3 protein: CAWSGGAWSSSDEQFF

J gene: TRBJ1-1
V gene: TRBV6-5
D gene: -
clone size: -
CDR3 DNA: TGTGCCAGCAGGTCACCACTAGCGGGGTCTGAAGCTTTCTTT
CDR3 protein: CASRSPLAGSEAFF

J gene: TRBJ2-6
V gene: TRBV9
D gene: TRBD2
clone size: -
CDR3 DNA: TGTGCCAGCAGCGCGGGGGGTCTGCTGAGCTCTGGGGCCAACGTCCTGACTTTC
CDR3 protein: CASSAGGLLSSGANVLTF

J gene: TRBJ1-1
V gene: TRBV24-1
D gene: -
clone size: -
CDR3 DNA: TGTGCCACCAGTGATAGGGAACGGGGGAACACTGAAGCTTTCTTT
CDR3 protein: CATSDRERGNTEAFF

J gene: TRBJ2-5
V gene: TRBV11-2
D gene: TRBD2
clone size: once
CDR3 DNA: TGTGCCAGCAGCCCGGGACTAGGGTCTGAGACCCAGTACTTC
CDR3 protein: CASSPGLGSETQYF

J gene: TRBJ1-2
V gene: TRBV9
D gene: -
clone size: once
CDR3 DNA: TGTGCCAGCAGCGAGCAAGGCCCCGGCTATGGCTACACCTTC
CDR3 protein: CASSEQGPGYGYTF

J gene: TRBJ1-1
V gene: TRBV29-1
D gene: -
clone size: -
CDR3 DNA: TGCAGCGTTAACAGAAACACTGAAGCTTTCTTT
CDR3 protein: CSVNRNTEAFF

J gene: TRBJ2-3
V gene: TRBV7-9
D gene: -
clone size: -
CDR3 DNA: TGTGCCAGCAGCCCTATGTACGGTACTTCCACAGATACGCAGTATTTT
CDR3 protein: CASSPMYGTSTDTQYF